This T cell receptor (beta chain) was documented in a study of T cell repertoires in cytomegalovirus infection. The wider study: CMV infection plus the matching HLA type was flagged by public TCR beta signatures.

This clonotype was observed at least ten times. Its cognate antigen is unknown. MiXCR, applied by TCRdb to the reads, yields one record per CDR3 protein. The sample holds around 450,000 distinct CDR3 sequences, about 11% seen once. Study-level points and caveats: Individuals carrying CMV plus the relevant HLA were identified by cumulative frequency of public TCR beta families. The ex vivo response was dominated by HLA-C-restricted CMV-specific TCR beta clonotypes.

CDR1 and CDR2 (germline): MNHNS, SASEGT. The V gene end was trimmed by 6 bases and the J gene end by 1 base; junction bases not matched to a gene: 5. This CDR3 is built from 15 residues. The chain carries TRBV6-1 and TRBJ2-7; 11 bases align to TRBD2. The sequenced sample was PBMCs. This TCR was recovered from a human donor in good health (CMV status not recorded). Some clones in this sample may be carry-over from other donors' samples. CDR3 coding DNA: TGTGCCAGCAGCCATCTAGCGGGAGGTTCCTACGAGCAGTACTTC. Translating gives CASSHLAGGSYEQYF.